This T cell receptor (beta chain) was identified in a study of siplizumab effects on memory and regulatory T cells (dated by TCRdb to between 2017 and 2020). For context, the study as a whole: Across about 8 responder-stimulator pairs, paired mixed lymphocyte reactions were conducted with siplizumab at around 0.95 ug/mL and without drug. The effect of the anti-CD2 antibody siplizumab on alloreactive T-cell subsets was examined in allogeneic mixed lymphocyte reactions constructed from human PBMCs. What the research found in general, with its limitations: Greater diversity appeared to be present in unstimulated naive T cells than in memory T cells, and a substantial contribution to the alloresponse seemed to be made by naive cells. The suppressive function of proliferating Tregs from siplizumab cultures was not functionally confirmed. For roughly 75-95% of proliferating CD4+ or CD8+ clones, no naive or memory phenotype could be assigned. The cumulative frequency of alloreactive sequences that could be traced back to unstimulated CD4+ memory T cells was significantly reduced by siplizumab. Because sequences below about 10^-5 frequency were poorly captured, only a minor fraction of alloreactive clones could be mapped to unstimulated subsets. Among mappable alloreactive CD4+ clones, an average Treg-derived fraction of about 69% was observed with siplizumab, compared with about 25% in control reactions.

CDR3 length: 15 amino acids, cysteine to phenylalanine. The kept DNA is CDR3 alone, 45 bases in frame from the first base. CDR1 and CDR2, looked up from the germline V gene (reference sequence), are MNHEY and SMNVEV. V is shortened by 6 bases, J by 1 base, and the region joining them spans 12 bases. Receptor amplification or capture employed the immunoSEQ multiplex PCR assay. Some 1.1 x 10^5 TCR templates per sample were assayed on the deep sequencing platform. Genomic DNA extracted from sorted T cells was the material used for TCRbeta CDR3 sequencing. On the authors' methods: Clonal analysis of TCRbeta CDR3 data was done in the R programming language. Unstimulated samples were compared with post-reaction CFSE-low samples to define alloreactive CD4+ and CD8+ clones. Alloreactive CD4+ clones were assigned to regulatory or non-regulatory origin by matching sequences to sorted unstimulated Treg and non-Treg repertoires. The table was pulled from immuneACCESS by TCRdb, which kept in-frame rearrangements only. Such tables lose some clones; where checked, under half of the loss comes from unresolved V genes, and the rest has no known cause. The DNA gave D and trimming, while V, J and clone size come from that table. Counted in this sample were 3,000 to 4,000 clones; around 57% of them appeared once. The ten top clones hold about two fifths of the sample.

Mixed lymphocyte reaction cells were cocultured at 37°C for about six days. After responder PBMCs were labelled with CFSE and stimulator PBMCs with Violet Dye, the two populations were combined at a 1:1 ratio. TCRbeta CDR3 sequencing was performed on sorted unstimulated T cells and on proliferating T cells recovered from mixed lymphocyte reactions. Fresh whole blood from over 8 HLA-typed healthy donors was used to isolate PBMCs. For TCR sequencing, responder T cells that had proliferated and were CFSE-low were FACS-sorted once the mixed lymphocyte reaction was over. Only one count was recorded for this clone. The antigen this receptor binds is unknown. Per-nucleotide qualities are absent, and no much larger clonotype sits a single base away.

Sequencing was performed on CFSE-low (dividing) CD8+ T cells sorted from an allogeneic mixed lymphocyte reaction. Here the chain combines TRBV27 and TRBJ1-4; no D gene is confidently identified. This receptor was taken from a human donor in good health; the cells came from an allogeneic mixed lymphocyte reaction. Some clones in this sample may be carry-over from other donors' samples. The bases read TGTGCCAGCAGGGGCCTGGGGTTAACTAATGAAAAACTGTTTTTT. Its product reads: CASRGLGLTNEKLFF.